This T cell receptor beta chain was profiled in a study of blood T cell repertoires in COVID-19. Profiling relied on immunoSEQ multiplex PCR, and the TCRdb table lists in-frame clones only, not all of them. This table holds about 150,000 clones, roughly nine tenths found once. The V and J ends lost 5 bases and 8 bases, in that order; junction bases with no gene match: 5. Germline V gene data show CDR1 as SEHNR and CDR2 as FQNEAQ (reference sequence). This CDR3 contains 12 residues. Material: peripheral blood. The chain has TRBV7-9 and TRBJ1-2; 7 bases line up with TRBD1. The sequence was obtained from a human donor in a cohort sampled during active COVID-19. The CDR3, as DNA: TGTGCCAGCAGCCAGACAGGGCAGGGCTACACCTTC. Amino acids: CASSQTGQGYTF.